This passage covers 28 T cell receptor beta chains from one sample sequenced in a study of cytomegalovirus exposure and HLA in healthy donors. In the PCR, 60 Vbeta and 13 Jbeta primers were used. Assay used: immunoSEQ multiplex PCR; TCRdb lists only in-frame clones, some missing. This sample has over 95,000 clones, with just under 75% found just once. Sequencing was carried out using PBMCs. Receptor source: a human donor in good health.

The chain couples TRBV19 to TRBJ2-7; 7 nucleotides match TRBD1. The trim removed 6 bases at V and 1 base at J, leaving 6 bases unmatched. CDR1 is LNHDA and CDR2 is SQIVND in the germline V gene (reference sequence). The CDR3 contains 14 residues. CDR3 coding DNA: TGTGCCAGTAGGGGGGACAGCAGATCCTACGAGCAGTACTTC. This encodes CASRGDSRSYEQYF.

This clone has a single count. The chain has TRBV18 and TRBJ2-7; 7 bases agree with TRBD1. From germline, CDR1 is KGHSH and CDR2 LQKENI. J was trimmed by 3 bases and V by 3 bases; bases with no gene match: 5. This CDR3 spans 14 amino acids. CDR3 residues: CASSPGQKVYEQYF. The CDR3 nucleotides are TGTGCCAGCTCACCGGGACAGAAGGTCTACGAGCAGTACTTC. Full variable domain (missing parts from reference TRBV18 and TRBJ2-7): NAGVMQNPRHLVRRRGQEARLRCSPMKGHSHVYWYRQLPEEGLKFMVYLQKENIIDESGMPKERFSAEFPKEGPSILRIQQVVRGDSAAYFCASSPGQKVYEQYFGPGTRLTVT.

This clone appeared a single time. This chain uses TRBV9 with TRBJ2-3, with TRBD2 matching 11 bases. Trimming removed 2 bases from V and 5 bases from J; junction bases left unmatched: 13. Per the germline V gene, CDR1 is SGDLS and CDR2 is YYNGEE. CDR3 size: 18 residues. The CDR3 region has the DNA TGTGCCAGCAGCGTGTCCCCCTTAGCGGGGGGGCCTAAAGATACGCAGTATTTT. Translation: CASSVSPLAGGPKDTQYF.

The chain recombines TRBV27 with TRBJ1-1; D is undetermined. The V gene lost 5 bases and the J gene lost 4 bases, with 8 bases spanning the gap. This CDR3 has 12 residues. Germline loops: CDR1 MNHEY, CDR2 SMNVEV (reference sequence). The CDR3 sequence is CASSNLFTEAFF. CDR3 nucleotides: TGTGCCAGCAGTAACTTGTTCACTGAAGCTTTCTTT.

Here the CDR3 reads CASSLGRYNEQFF. CDR3 DNA sequence: TGTGCCAGCTCCCTAGGTAGATACAATGAGCAGTTCTTC. This chain uses TRBV9 with TRBJ2-1; D gene uncertain. The CDR3 spans 13 residues. Germline lookup yields CDR1 SGDLS and CDR2 YYNGEE. V lost 7 bases, J lost 4 bases, and 12 bases lay in between.

This rearrangement joins TRBV4-1 to TRBJ2-1, with 15 bases aligning to TRBD2. Trimming at V came to 2 bases and at J to 3 bases, leaving 5 bases not matched to a gene. The CDR3 spans 18 residues. Germline V gives CDR1 MGHRA, CDR2 YSYEKL. This chain's CDR3 is CASSQLGLAGGGYNEQFF. For the CDR3, the DNA is TGCGCCAGCAGCCAACTGGGACTAGCGGGGGGCGGCTACAATGAGCAGTTCTTC.

With regard to this clone: Other DNA sequences from this sample encode an identical CDR3 as well. This rearrangement joins TRBV18 to TRBJ1-5, with a weak D call TRBD1 (5 bases). CDR1 and CDR2 (germline): KGHSH, LQKENI. CDR3 size: 14 residues. The V and J ends lost 3 bases and 2 bases respectively, with 8 bases between them. The CDR3 sequence is CASSPGGGNQPQHF. In nucleotides, the CDR3 is TGTGCCAGCTCACCGGGAGGGGGCAATCAGCCCCAGCATTTT.

The gene calls are TRBV27 and TRBJ1-6; D may be TRBD1 (5 bases). The germline V and J ends were trimmed by 5 bases and 5 bases, with 10 bases remaining between them. This CDR3 is built from 14 residues. Germline V gives CDR1 MNHEY, CDR2 SMNVEV (reference sequence). CDR3 nucleotides: TGTGCCAGCAGTAAGACAGCTGATAATTCACCCCTCCACTTT. It is translated as CASSKTADNSPLHF.

This clone was seen a handful of times. This rearrangement joins TRBV9 to TRBJ2-2; D gene ambiguous. Germline V gene lookup returns CDR1 SGDLS and CDR2 YYNGEE. CDR3 length: 14 amino acids. V was clipped by 0 bases and J by 1 base, with 4 bases between them. As DNA, the CDR3 is TGTGCCAGCAGCGTAGGAGGGAACACCGGGGAGCTGTTTTTT. Translated: CASSVGGNTGELFF.

This clone was recorded a few times. The V gene is TRBV4-2, the J gene TRBJ2-7; a possible D gene is TRBD1 (5 bases). The CDR3 covers 16 residues. Trimming pared 0 bases from V and 2 bases from J, leaving 14 bases between. Germline V lookup: CDR1 LGHNA, CDR2 YNFKEQ. CDR3 sequence: CASSQDGQGKPYEQYF. Here the CDR3 DNA reads TGTGCCAGCAGCCAAGATGGTCAGGGTAAACCCTACGAGCAGTACTTC.

The V and J genes are TRBV9 and TRBJ1-4; 8 nucleotides match TRBD1. Germline lookup yields CDR1 SGDLS and CDR2 YYNGEE. J lost 7 bases, V lost 3 bases, and 5 bases had no gene match. The CDR3 has 14 amino acids. CDR3 protein: CASSAWTGSEKLFF. The CDR3 DNA reads TGTGCCAGCAGCGCCTGGACAGGGAGTGAAAAACTGTTTTTT.

The chain carries TRBV30 and TRBJ1-1; no clear D gene. Germline V CDR1 and CDR2: GTSNPN, SVGIG (reference sequence). V gave up 0 bases and J gave up 1 base, with 9 bases separating them. CDR3 size: 14 residues. This CDR3 reads CAWSVHGGNTEAFF. CDR3 coding DNA: TGTGCCTGGAGTGTACACGGAGGGAACACTGAAGCTTTCTTT.

The chain carries TRBV10-1 and TRBJ1-2; D not resolved. The germline CDR1 and CDR2 sequences are WNHNN and SYGVQD (reference sequence). CDR3 length equals 12 residues. Trimming removed 2 bases at V and 8 bases at J, with 9 bases between. The CDR3 DNA is TGCGCCAGCAGTGAGACCCTACAGGGCTACACCTTC. Protein sequence: CASSETLQGYTF.

This chain connects TRBV19 to TRBJ2-7; 8 bases fit TRBD2. The junction had 8 bases not matched to a gene; V was cut back by 5 bases and J by 2 bases. The CDR3 is 15 residues long. Germline V gene lookup returns CDR1 LNHDA and CDR2 SQIVND (reference sequence). This CDR3 is CASSGNLAGAYEQYF. CDR3 nucleotide sequence: TGTGCCAGTAGTGGAAATCTAGCGGGTGCCTACGAGCAGTACTTC.

This clone was counted between two and nine times. The chain has TRBV4-2 and TRBJ1-5; 10 nucleotides match TRBD1. V dropped 3 bases and J dropped 2; count of bases not matched to a gene: 4. The CDR3 consists of 16 residues. In germline, CDR1 is LGHNA, CDR2 YNFKEQ. The CDR3 region has the DNA TGTGCCAGCAGCCAGGGGACAGGGGATGGCAATCAGCCCCAGCATTTT. It yields the protein CASSQGTGDGNQPQHF.

This chain uses TRBV30 with TRBJ2-7, with a tentative D call TRBD1 (6 bases). The germline V gene encodes CDR1 GTSNPN and CDR2 SVGIG (reference sequence). The CDR3 length is 15 residues. V was pared by 3 bases and J by 1 base, with 16 bases between. CDR3 sequence (DNA): TGTGCCTGGAGAGTGACAGGACCCCAATCCTACGAGCAGTACTTC. It specifies CAWRVTGPQSYEQYF.

The CDR3 protein is CASSLGGSGLAGGKGQFF. The CDR3 nucleotides are TGTGCCAGCAGCTTAGGAGGTAGCGGACTAGCGGGGGGTAAGGGGCAGTTCTTC. The rearrangement links TRBV7-2 to TRBJ2-1; 14 bases align to TRBD2. The CDR3 sequence is 18 residues long. CDR1 is SGHTA, CDR2 FQGNSA, per germline. V lost 1 base to trimming and J lost 12 bases; unmatched junction nucleotides: 14.

This clone appeared once. The rearrangement uses TRBV30 and TRBJ1-1, with unresolved D. CDR3 length: 11 amino acids. The V end was cut by 7 bases, the J end by 6 bases, with 12 bases between. Looked up from germline, CDR1 is GTSNPN and CDR2 is SVGIG (reference sequence). The CDR3 DNA sequence: TGTGCCTCTCAACGGGGAGCTGAAGCTTTCTTT. Its translation is CASQRGAEAFF.

The V call is TRBV5-1, the J call TRBJ2-2, with TRBD2 as a possible D gene (6 bases). V lost 0 bases to trimming and J lost 0 bases, with 9 bases between them. Per the germline V gene, CDR1 is SGHRS and CDR2 is YFSETQ. This CDR3 is built from 16 residues. The CDR3 protein is CASSLVRDSNTGELFF. Here the CDR3 DNA reads TGCGCCAGCAGCTTGGTTCGGGACTCGAACACCGGGGAGCTGTTTTTT.

The rearrangement joins TRBV27 to TRBJ1-5; D gene ambiguous. The CDR3 is made up of 14 amino acids. Germline CDR1 MNHEY, CDR2 SMNVEV (reference sequence). The V end lost 5 bases, the J end lost 1 base, and 9 bases lay between the germline ends. The CDR3 nucleotides are TGTGCCAGCAGTGGCGGTAGGAGCAATCAGCCCCAGCATTTT. Translated, it gives CASSGGRSNQPQHF.

The gene calls are TRBV29-1 and TRBJ1-1; 7 nucleotides agree with TRBD1. CDR3 length: 14 residues. From germline, CDR1 is SQVTM and CDR2 ANQGSEA. The trim removed 6 bases at V and 0 bases at J, leaving 7 bases unmatched. The CDR3, as DNA: TGCAGCGTCGTCCGACAGGGTGTGAACACTGAAGCTTTCTTT. Translating gives CSVVRQGVNTEAFF.

The chain combines TRBV5-1 with TRBJ2-3; 8 bases fit TRBD2. The CDR3 runs 15 residues. Trimming cost V 4 bases and J 3 bases; bases outside gene matches: 7. Germline CDR1 SGHRS, CDR2 YFSETQ. This CDR3 reads CASSRAGEETDTQYF. The CDR3 bases are TGCGCCAGCAGCCGAGCGGGGGAGGAGACAGATACGCAGTATTTT.

V gene TRBV10-3 combines with J gene TRBJ1-5; no reliable D call. Trimming took off 9 bases at V and 0 bases at J, with 9 bases between the two ends. The CDR3 is 13 amino acids. CDR1 and CDR2 from the germline V gene are ENHRY and SYGVKD. CDR3 in DNA: TGTGCCATAGGGAGTTATAGCAATCAGCCCCAGCATTTT. Its translation: CAIGSYSNQPQHF.

The chain is built from TRBV15 and TRBJ2-5; 9 bases agree with TRBD1. Germline V gene data show CDR1 as LNHNV and CDR2 as YYDKDF (reference sequence). The trim removed 0 bases at V and 3 bases at J, leaving 5 bases unmatched. This CDR3 is built from 16 residues. CDR3 protein: CATSREGGQGEETQYF. The CDR3, as DNA: TGTGCCACCAGCAGAGAAGGGGGACAGGGAGAAGAGACCCAGTACTTC.

The chain is built from TRBV15 and TRBJ2-6, with 11 positions matching TRBD1. The germline V gene encodes CDR1 LNHNV and CDR2 YYDKDF (reference sequence). There are 18 residues in the CDR3. V lost 0 bases and J lost 2; bases outside the gene matches: 3. DNA for the CDR3: TGTGCCACCAGCAGAGATAGGACAGGGGGCGCTGGGGCCAACGTCCTGACTTTC. Encoded protein: CATSRDRTGGAGANVLTF.

This clone was counted a single time. The chain carries TRBV27 and TRBJ1-2, with D perhaps matching TRBD1 (6 bases). From germline, CDR1 is MNHEY and CDR2 SMNVEV (reference sequence). The V end was cut by 3 bases, the J end by 2 bases, with 13 bases between. The CDR3 runs 15 residues. For the CDR3, the DNA is TGTGCCAGCAGTTTGGGAGGGAGGGGGAACTATGGCTACACCTTC. Its protein product is CASSLGGRGNYGYTF.

The V call is TRBV7-2, the J call TRBJ2-5; D ambiguous. Trimming shortened V by 1 base and J by 5 bases, and 8 bases separated the two germline ends. Per germline, CDR1 SGHTA and CDR2 FQGNSA. The CDR3 runs 13 residues. CDR3 sequence reads: CASSLVGRETQYF. For the CDR3, the DNA is TGTGCCAGCAGCTTAGTCGGCAGGGAGACCCAGTACTTC.

The rearrangement uses TRBV2 and TRBJ1-1; 10 bases are shared with TRBD1. Germline V CDR1 and CDR2: SNHLY, FYNNEI. The CDR3 has 15 residues. The V segment lost 6 bases and the J segment 5 bases; nucleotides outside the gene matches: 9. The CDR3 coding sequence is TGTGCCAGCAGCGCAGGTGGACAGGGGGGAACTGAAGCTTTCTTT. This translates into CASSAGGQGGTEAFF.